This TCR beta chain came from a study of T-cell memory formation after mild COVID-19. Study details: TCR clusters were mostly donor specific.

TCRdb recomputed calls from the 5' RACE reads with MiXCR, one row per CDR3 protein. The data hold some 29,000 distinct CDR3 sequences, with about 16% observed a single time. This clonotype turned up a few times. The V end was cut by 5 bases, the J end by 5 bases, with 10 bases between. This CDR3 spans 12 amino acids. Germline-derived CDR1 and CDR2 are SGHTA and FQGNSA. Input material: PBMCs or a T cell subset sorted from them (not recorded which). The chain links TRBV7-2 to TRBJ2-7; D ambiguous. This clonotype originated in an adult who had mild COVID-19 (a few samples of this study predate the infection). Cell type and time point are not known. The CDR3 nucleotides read TGTGCCAGCAGCCCTCCGAGCCACGAGCAGTACTTC. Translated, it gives CASSPPSHEQYF.